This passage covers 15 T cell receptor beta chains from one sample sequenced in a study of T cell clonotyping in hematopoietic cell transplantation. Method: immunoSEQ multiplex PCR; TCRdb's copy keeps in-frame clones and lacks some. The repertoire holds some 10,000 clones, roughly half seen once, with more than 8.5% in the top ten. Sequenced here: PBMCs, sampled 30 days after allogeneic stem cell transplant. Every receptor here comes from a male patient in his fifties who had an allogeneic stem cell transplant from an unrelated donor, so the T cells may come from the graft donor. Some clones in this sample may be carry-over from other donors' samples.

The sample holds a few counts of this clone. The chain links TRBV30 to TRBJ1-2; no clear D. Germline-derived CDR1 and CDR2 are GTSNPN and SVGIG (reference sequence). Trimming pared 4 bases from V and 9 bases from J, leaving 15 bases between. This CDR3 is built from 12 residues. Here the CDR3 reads CAWTYRYGSYTF. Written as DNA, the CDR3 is TGTGCCTGGACGTATAGGTATGGGAGCTACACCTTC.

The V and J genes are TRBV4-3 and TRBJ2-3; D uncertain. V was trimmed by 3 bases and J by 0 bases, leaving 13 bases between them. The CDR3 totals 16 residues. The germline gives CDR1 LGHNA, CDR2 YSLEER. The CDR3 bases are TGCGCCAGCAGCCAGGCGCTTTGGGATAGCACAGATACGCAGTATTTT. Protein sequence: CASSQALWDSTDTQYF.

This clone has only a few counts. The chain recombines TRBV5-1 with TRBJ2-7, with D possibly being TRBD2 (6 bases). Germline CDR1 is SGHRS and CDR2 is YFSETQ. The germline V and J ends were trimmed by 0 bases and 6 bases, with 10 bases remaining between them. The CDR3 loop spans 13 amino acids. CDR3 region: CASSLGRVGEQYF. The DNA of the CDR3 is TGCGCCAGCAGCTTGGGGAGGGTCGGCGAGCAGTACTTC.

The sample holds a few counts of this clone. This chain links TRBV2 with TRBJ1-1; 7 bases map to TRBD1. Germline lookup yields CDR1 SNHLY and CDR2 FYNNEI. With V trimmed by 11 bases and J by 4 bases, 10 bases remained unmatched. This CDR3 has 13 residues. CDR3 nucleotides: TGTGCCGGGAAGATCACAGGGGCCACTGAAGCTTTCTTT. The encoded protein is CAGKITGATEAFF.

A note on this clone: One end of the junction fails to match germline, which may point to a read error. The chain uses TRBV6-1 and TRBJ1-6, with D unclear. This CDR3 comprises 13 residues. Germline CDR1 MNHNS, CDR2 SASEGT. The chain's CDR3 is CASSGQYNSPFHF. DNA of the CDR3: TGTGCCAGCAGTGGGCAGTATAATTCACCCTTCCACTTT.

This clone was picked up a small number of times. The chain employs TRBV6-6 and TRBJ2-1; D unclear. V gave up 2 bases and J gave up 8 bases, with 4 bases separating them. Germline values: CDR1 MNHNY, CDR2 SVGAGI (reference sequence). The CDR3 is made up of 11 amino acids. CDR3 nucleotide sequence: TGTGCCAGCAGTTACGCCGATGAGCAGTTCTTC. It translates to CASSYADEQFF.

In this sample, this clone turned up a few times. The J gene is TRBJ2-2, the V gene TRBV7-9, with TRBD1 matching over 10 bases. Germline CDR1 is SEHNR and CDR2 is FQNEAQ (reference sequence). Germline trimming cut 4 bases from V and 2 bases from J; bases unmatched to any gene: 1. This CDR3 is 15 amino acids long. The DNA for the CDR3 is TGTGCCAGCAGCTGGACAGGGGGAAACACCGGGGAGCTGTTTTTT. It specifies CASSWTGGNTGELFF.

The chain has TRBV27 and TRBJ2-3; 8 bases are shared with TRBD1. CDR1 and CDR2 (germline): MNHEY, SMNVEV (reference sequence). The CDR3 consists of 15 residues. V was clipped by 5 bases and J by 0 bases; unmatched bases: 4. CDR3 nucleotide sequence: TGTGCCAGCAGTCCACGGACAGGGAGCACAGATACGCAGTATTTT. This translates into CASSPRTGSTDTQYF.

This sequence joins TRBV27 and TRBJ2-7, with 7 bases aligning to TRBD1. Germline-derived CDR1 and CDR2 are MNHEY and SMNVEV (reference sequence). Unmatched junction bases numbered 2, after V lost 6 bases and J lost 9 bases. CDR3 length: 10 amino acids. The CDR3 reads CASRGDRQYF. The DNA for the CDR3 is TGTGCCAGCAGGGGGGACAGGCAGTACTTC.

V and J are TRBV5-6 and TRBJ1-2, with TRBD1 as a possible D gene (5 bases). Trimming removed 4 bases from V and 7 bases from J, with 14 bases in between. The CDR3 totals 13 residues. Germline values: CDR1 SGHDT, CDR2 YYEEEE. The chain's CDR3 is CASSRGGYGGYTF. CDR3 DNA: TGTGCCAGCAGCCGCGGGGGGTACGGTGGCTACACCTTC.

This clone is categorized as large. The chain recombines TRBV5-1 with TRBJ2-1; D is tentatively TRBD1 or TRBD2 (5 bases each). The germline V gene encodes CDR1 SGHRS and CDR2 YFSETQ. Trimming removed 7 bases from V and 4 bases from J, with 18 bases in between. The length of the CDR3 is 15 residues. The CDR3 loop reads CASAPGTSPYNEQFF. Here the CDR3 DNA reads TGCGCCAGCGCCCCCGGGACCTCGCCATACAATGAGCAGTTCTTC.

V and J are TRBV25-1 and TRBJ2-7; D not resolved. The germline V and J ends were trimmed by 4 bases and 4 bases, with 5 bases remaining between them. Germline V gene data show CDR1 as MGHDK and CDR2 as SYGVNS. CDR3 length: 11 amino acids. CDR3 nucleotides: TGTGCCAGCAGTGCCATTTACGAGCAGTACTTC. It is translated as CASSAIYEQYF.

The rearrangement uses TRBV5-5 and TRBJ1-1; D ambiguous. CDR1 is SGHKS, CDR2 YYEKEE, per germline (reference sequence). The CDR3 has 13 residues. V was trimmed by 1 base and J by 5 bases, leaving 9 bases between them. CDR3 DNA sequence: TGTGCCAGCAGCTTGTGGACTTCGACTGAAGCTTTCTTT. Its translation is CASSLWTSTEAFF.

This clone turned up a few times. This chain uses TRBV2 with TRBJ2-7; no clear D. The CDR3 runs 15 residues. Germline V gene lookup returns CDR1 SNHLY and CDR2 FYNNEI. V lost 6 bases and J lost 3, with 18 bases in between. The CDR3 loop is CASRSLLGLIYEQYF. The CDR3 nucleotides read TGTGCCAGCAGATCGCTCTTAGGGCTAATCTACGAGCAGTACTTC.

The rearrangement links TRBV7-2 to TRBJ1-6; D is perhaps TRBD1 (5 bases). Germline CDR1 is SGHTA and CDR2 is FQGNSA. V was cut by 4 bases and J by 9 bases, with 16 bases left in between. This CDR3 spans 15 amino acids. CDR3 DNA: TGTGCCAGCAGCTCCCCCCGCTTGAGGGGTTCACCCCTCCACTTT. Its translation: CASSSPRLRGSPLHF.